What follows are 29 T cell receptor beta chains derived from one specimen sequenced in a study of blood T cell repertoires in COVID-19 (TCRdb year 2020). Receptors were amplified or captured by the immunoSEQ multiplex PCR assay. The table comes from immuneACCESS by way of TCRdb, which keeps in-frame sequences with V and J called. Part of the clones is missing from these tables; in studies checked, under half for an unresolved V gene and the rest for unknown reasons. The sample table holds around 27,000 clones, of which around 89% were seen once. The ten most abundant clones make up about a tenth of the sample. The sample was peripheral blood. The receptors were gathered from a man between 60 and 75 years old with acute or convalescent COVID-19.

This sequence joins TRBV7-2 and TRBJ2-7; TRBD2 might be the D (7 bases). This CDR3 spans 17 amino acids. Germline V gene sequence: CDR1 SGHTA, CDR2 FQGNSA. Trimming pared 5 bases from V and 1 base from J, leaving 21 bases between. The CDR3 coding sequence is TGTGCCAGCAGCCATGCCTCGGGGGGCGCAAGTTCCTACGAGCAGTACTTC. Translating gives CASSHASGGASSYEQYF.

This clone has more than one count but fewer than ten. CDR3 loop: CASSLGLAGANEQYF. In DNA form, the CDR3 reads TGTGCCAGCAGCTTAGGACTAGCGGGAGCGAACGAGCAGTACTTC. V usage is TRBV7-9 and J usage is TRBJ2-7, with TRBD2 identical over 12 bases. CDR1 and CDR2 from the germline V gene are SEHNR and FQNEAQ (reference sequence). Trimming removed 1 base from V and 5 bases from J; junction bases left unmatched: 3. The length of the CDR3 is 15 residues.

The chain employs TRBV5-6 and TRBJ1-4; the match to TRBD1 covers 11 bases. The CDR3 extends over 17 amino acids. Germline assignment: CDR1 SGHDT and CDR2 YYEEEE. The junction had 12 bases not matched to a gene; V was cut back by 3 bases and J by 8 bases. CDR3 sequence (DNA): TGTGCCAGCAGCTCAGGAGAAGGACAGGGGGCGCGGGAAAAACTGTTTTTT. Its protein product is CASSSGEGQGAREKLFF. Full variable domain (outside the CDR3, taken from reference TRBV5-6 and TRBJ1-4): DAGVTQSPTHLIKTRGQQVTLRCSPKSGHDTVSWYQQALGQGPQFIFQYYEEEERQRGNFPDRFSGHQFPNYSSELNVNALLLGDSALYLCASSSGEGQGAREKLFFGSGTQLSVL.

CDR3 amino acids: CASSLALLEFF. CDR3 DNA sequence: TGTGCCAGCAGCCTCGCCCTATTAGAGTTCTTC. The chain joins TRBV7-2 to TRBJ2-1; D unclear. Looked up from germline, CDR1 is SGHTA and CDR2 is FQGNSA. The CDR3 runs to 11 residues. The V and J ends lost 5 bases and 14 bases respectively, with 13 bases between them.

DNA for the CDR3: TGTGCCAGCAGCTTAGACCGAGGGACCCAGTACTTC. This gives the protein CASSLDRGTQYF. The V and J genes are TRBV7-9 and TRBJ2-5; D is ambiguous. Germline lookup yields CDR1 SEHNR and CDR2 FQNEAQ (reference sequence). The CDR3 totals 12 residues. With 1 base removed from V and 7 bases from J, the gap between germline ends came to 7 bases.

This sequence joins TRBV5-1 and TRBJ1-6, with 9 nucleotides matching TRBD1. The CDR3 contains 17 residues. Unmatched junction bases numbered 5, after V lost 4 bases and J lost 0 bases. Germline V lookup: CDR1 SGHRS, CDR2 YFSETQ. The CDR3 DNA follows: TGCGCCAGCAGCATAGGGACAGGGAGCTCCTATAATTCACCCCTCCACTTT. Protein sequence: CASSIGTGSSYNSPLHF.

The chain joins TRBV5-6 to TRBJ2-3; 11 bases match TRBD2. The CDR3 contains 16 residues. CDR1 is SGHDT, CDR2 YYEEEE, per germline. Trimming at V came to 3 bases and at J to 7 bases, leaving 10 bases not matched to a gene. The CDR3 sequence is CASSSSLAGVMYTQYF. The CDR3 region has the DNA TGTGCCAGCAGCTCGTCACTAGCGGGGGTGATGTATACGCAGTATTTT. Full variable domain (remainder filled in from reference TRBV5-6 and TRBJ2-3): DAGVTQSPTHLIKTRGQQVTLRCSPKSGHDTVSWYQQALGQGPQFIFQYYEEEERQRGNFPDRFSGHQFPNYSSELNVNALLLGDSALYLCASSSSLAGVMYTQYFGPGTRLTVL.

The chain carries TRBV6-5 and TRBJ1-6, with D perhaps TRBD1 (6 bases). This CDR3 contains 15 residues. Trimming cost V 7 bases and J 2 bases, with 12 bases left between them. Germline-derived CDR1 and CDR2 are MNHEY and SVGAGI. CDR3 in DNA: TGTGCCAGCACACTACAGGGTGCCTATAATTCACCCCTCCACTTT. The encoded protein is CASTLQGAYNSPLHF.

This sequence joins TRBV5-4 and TRBJ1-4, with 9 bases that match TRBD1. The V gene's germline CDR1 is SGHNT and CDR2 YYREEE (reference sequence). Trimming at V came to 4 bases and at J to 2 bases, leaving 6 bases not matched to a gene. There are 16 residues in the CDR3. The CDR3 spells CASSRGQGDTNEKLFF. The CDR3 DNA is TGTGCCAGCAGCCGGGGACAGGGAGACACTAATGAAAAACTGTTTTTT.

The chain links TRBV5-5 to TRBJ2-7, with 13 bases aligning to TRBD2. The V gene end was trimmed by 4 bases and the J gene end by 4 bases; junction bases not matched to a gene: 8. CDR3 length: 16 amino acids. Germline V lookup: CDR1 SGHKS, CDR2 YYEKEE (reference sequence). CDR3 residues: CASSEGLAGRLYEQYF. CDR3 coding DNA: TGTGCCAGCAGCGAGGGACTAGCGGGACGCCTTTACGAGCAGTACTTC.

The chain couples TRBV13 to TRBJ1-6; possible D gene TRBD1, 6 bases. CDR3 length: 14 residues. Trimming stripped 4 bases from V and 11 bases from J, with 15 bases between. From germline, CDR1 is PRHDT and CDR2 FYEKMQ (reference sequence). CDR3 sequence: CASSSRQVRPPLHF. CDR3 coding DNA: TGTGCCAGCAGCTCCCGACAGGTCAGGCCACCCCTCCACTTT.

This chain uses TRBV24-1 with TRBJ1-2; 7 bases match TRBD1. CDR3 length: 13 residues. V lost 9 bases to trimming and J lost 5 bases; unmatched junction nucleotides: 8. The germline V gene has CDR1 KGHDR and CDR2 SFDVKD. CDR3 amino acids: CATSSTGRYGYTF. CDR3 bases: TGTGCCACCTCTTCGACAGGGAGGTATGGCTACACCTTC.

This chain joins TRBV7-9 and TRBJ1-3; unclear D gene. Germline CDR1 SEHNR, CDR2 FQNEAQ (reference sequence). The V gene lost 5 bases and the J gene lost 4 bases, with 18 bases spanning the gap. The CDR3 totals 16 residues. CDR3 nucleotide sequence: TGTGCCAGCAGCCTTTACAGATCGCTGCTAGGAAACACCATATATTTT. Protein product: CASSLYRSLLGNTIYF.

This clone was counted a single time. The chain carries TRBV11-2 and TRBJ1-1; 7 nucleotides align to TRBD1. The germline V gene encodes CDR1 SGHAT and CDR2 FQNNGV. The length of the CDR3 is 15 residues. The V segment lost 4 bases and the J segment 1 base; nucleotides outside the gene matches: 6. CDR3 residues: CASSSLGQANTEAFF. The CDR3 DNA follows: TGTGCCAGCAGCTCCCTCGGACAGGCGAACACTGAAGCTTTCTTT.

The rearrangement links TRBV6-4 to TRBJ2-3; D is perhaps TRBD2 (7 bases). V shed 5 bases and J shed 5 bases, with 14 bases lying between them. This CDR3 is built from 14 residues. CDR1 is MRHNA, CDR2 SNTAGT, per germline. The chain's CDR3 is CASSKMGGGDTQYF. In DNA, the CDR3 is TGTGCCAGCAGTAAGATGGGAGGGGGAGATACGCAGTATTTT.

This rearrangement joins TRBV6-5 to TRBJ2-7, with 9 bases aligning to TRBD1. The CDR3 length is 15 residues. With V trimmed by 6 bases and J by 2 bases, 8 bases remained unmatched. Germline CDR1 is MNHEY and CDR2 is SVGAGI. The CDR3 sequence: CASSPDRGSTYEQYF. The DNA of the CDR3 is TGTGCCAGCAGCCCGGACAGGGGCTCTACCTACGAGCAGTACTTC.

The rearrangement uses TRBV3-1 (or the pseudogene TRBV3-2) and TRBJ1-4, with TRBD1 as a possible D gene (5 bases). This CDR3 is built from 13 residues. The germline V gene has CDR1 LGHDT and CDR2 YNNKEL (reference sequence). The V end was cut by 1 base, the J end by 8 bases, with 8 bases between. This chain's CDR3 is CASSQGGVEKLFF. In DNA, the CDR3 is TGTGCCAGCAGCCAAGGGGGGGTGGAAAAACTGTTTTTT.

The chain employs TRBV6-5 and TRBJ1-3; D is uncertain. The CDR3 extends over 15 amino acids. Looked up from germline, CDR1 is MNHEY and CDR2 is SVGAGI. Trimming removed 5 bases from V and 0 bases from J, with 11 bases in between. CDR3 sequence (DNA): TGTGCCAGCAGTCCCTCATGGCTCTCTGGAAACACCATATATTTT. Translating it yields CASSPSWLSGNTIYF.

Only one count was recorded for this clone. The gene calls are TRBV9 and TRBJ1-1; a weak D match, TRBD1 (5 bases). Between the trimmed V and J ends, which lost 1 base and 4 bases, there was a span of 11 bases. The CDR3 is made up of 14 amino acids. Per the germline V gene, CDR1 is SGDLS and CDR2 is YYNGEE. The CDR3 bases are TGTGCCAGCAGCGTATCAGGGTCGGGCACTGAAGCTTTCTTT. This gives the protein CASSVSGSGTEAFF.

The rearrangement uses TRBV28 and TRBJ1-6; 7 bases align to TRBD1. Per germline, CDR1 MDHEN and CDR2 SYDVKM. V lost 6 bases to trimming and J lost 1 base; unmatched junction nucleotides: 6. The CDR3 extends over 16 amino acids. The CDR3 is CASRVTGSSYNSPLHF. CDR3 DNA: TGTGCCAGCAGGGTGACAGGGAGTTCCTATAATTCACCCCTCCACTTT.

The chain is built from TRBV24-1 and TRBJ2-1; the match to TRBD1 covers 10 bases. The CDR3 has 16 amino acids. The germline V gene encodes CDR1 KGHDR and CDR2 SFDVKD. V lost 6 bases and J lost 5; bases outside the gene matches: 9. The CDR3 is CATSTNPGQGNNEQFF. In DNA, the CDR3 is TGTGCCACCAGTACAAACCCGGGACAGGGGAACAATGAGCAGTTCTTC.

The chain uses TRBV5-1 and TRBJ2-3; 10 bases are a match to TRBD1. This CDR3 contains 17 residues. The V gene end was trimmed by 2 bases and the J gene end by 2 bases; junction bases not matched to a gene: 8. Germline V lookup: CDR1 SGHRS, CDR2 YFSETQ. The CDR3 loop is CASSFDTGTGDTDTQYF. The DNA of the CDR3 is TGCGCCAGCAGCTTCGATACCGGGACAGGGGACACAGATACGCAGTATTTT.

The chain has TRBV3-1 (or the pseudogene TRBV3-2) and TRBJ2-3, with TRBD2 matching over 9 bases. J gave up 7 bases and V 1 base, and 6 bases lay outside the gene matches. The CDR3 is 15 amino acids. Germline values: CDR1 LGHDT, CDR2 YNNKEL (reference sequence). DNA for the CDR3: TGTGCCAGCAGCCAAGGTAGCGGGAGTGCTTATACGCAGTATTTT. It codes for CASSQGSGSAYTQYF.

The gene calls are TRBV9 and TRBJ1-2; TRBD1 aligns across 10 bases. Germline lookup yields CDR1 SGDLS and CDR2 YYNGEE. Trimming removed 4 bases from V and 0 bases from J; junction bases left unmatched: 3. This CDR3 spans 15 amino acids. Here the CDR3 reads CASSFGQGANYGYTF. The CDR3 DNA reads TGTGCCAGCAGCTTCGGACAGGGGGCTAACTATGGCTACACCTTC.

This clone was counted only a few times. The V and J genes are TRBV2 and TRBJ2-5, with D possibly matching TRBD2 (7 bases). The germline V gene encodes CDR1 SNHLY and CDR2 FYNNEI. The CDR3 has 13 amino acids. The CDR3 coding sequence is TGTGCAGCAGAGGGGGGGCCTCAGGAGACCCAGTACTTC. It is translated as CAAEGGPQETQYF.

The genes are TRBV3-1 (or the pseudogene TRBV3-2) and TRBJ2-5; weak D call: TRBD1 (5 bases). Between the trimmed V and J ends, which lost 4 bases and 5 bases, there was a span of 17 bases. The length of the CDR3 is 15 residues. Germline V lookup: CDR1 LGHDT, CDR2 YNNKEL (reference sequence). The CDR3: CASSLETDPMETQYF. The CDR3 DNA is TGTGCCAGCAGCCTGGAGACAGACCCCATGGAGACCCAGTACTTC.

This chain connects TRBV7-9 to TRBJ2-5, with TRBD2 matching 14 bases. Germline V lookup: CDR1 SEHNR, CDR2 FQNEAQ (reference sequence). V was clipped by 3 bases and J by 5 bases; unmatched bases: 5. The CDR3 length is 16 residues. For the CDR3, the DNA is TGTGCCAGCAGCTTGCCCGGGACTAGCGGGAGTGAGACCCAGTACTTC. This gives the protein CASSLPGTSGSETQYF.

The chain joins TRBV7-9 to TRBJ2-7, with a tentative D call TRBD2 (6 bases). Trimming left V 1 base short and J 1 base short, with 14 bases between. Germline V gene data show CDR1 as SEHNR and CDR2 as FQNEAQ (reference sequence). This CDR3 spans 16 amino acids. CDR3 sequence reads: CASSLVPGGRSYEQYF. The CDR3 nucleotides are TGTGCCAGCAGCTTAGTACCCGGGGGTAGGTCCTACGAGCAGTACTTC.

The chain links TRBV7-9 to TRBJ1-2, with D possibly TRBD1 on 6 matching bases. CDR3 length: 14 amino acids. The V end was cut by 7 bases, the J end by 2 bases, with 14 bases between. CDR1 is SEHNR, CDR2 FQNEAQ, per germline (reference sequence). CDR3 sequence (DNA): TGTGCCAGCATAGGACAGCCGGCGAACTATGGCTACACCTTC. Encoded protein: CASIGQPANYGYTF.